This TCR beta chain was sequenced during a study of OX40 agonist ivuxolimab in advanced cancers. Study-wide context: In this trial design, patients received ivuxolimab intravenously at 0.01 to 10 mg/kg every 2 weeks. A male proportion of over 75% was recorded, with mean age roughly 60 years and range about 23 to 90. Study-wide results and limits: Relative to CD4+ cells, CD8+ T cells on average had more expanded clones.

The cohort excluded patients with autoimmune disease history or systemic immunosuppression. CDR3 length: 14 amino acids. Germline V gene sequence: CDR1 LGHNA, CDR2 YNFKEQ. V was clipped by 5 bases and J by 8 bases; unmatched bases: 7. Comments on this clone: Its antigen is not identified.

TCRdb's table, derived via immunoSEQ multiplex PCR, lists solely in-frame clones and lacks some. This sample has approximately 35,000 clones; approximately 76% occur once, and the top ten carry 20% to 25%. The source of this sequence is an adult with an advanced solid tumor such as melanoma, head and neck, liver or kidney cancer. This specimen was CD4+ or CD8+ T cells sorted from blood, taken in a trial of the OX40 agonist ivuxolimab. The chain couples TRBV4-2 to TRBJ1-5; TRBD1 matches 9 bases. The CDR3 sequence is CASSTGGALEPQHF. The DNA of the CDR3 is TGTGCCAGCAGCACAGGGGGCGCGTTGGAGCCCCAGCATTTT.